The T cell receptor (beta chain) under discussion was sequenced for a study of CD8 T cells in ankylosing spondylitis. Whole-study results and caveats: For ankylosing spondylitis blood, a TCR beta motif of eight or nine highly homologous variants appeared characteristic.

The germline CDR1 and CDR2 sequences are SGHDN and FVKESK. The V gene lost 3 bases and the J gene lost 4 bases, with 18 bases spanning the gap. CDR3 size: 16 residues. TCRdb independently ran MiXCR on the 5' RACE reads; one entry per CDR3 protein. The data hold over 600,000 distinct CDR3 sequences, with roughly 19% observed a single time. As to this clonotype: Its cognate antigen is unknown.

The rearrangement links TRBV14 to TRBJ1-1; tentatively, D is TRBD1 (6 bases). The sequence came from a male donor with ankylosing spondylitis. Sequencing was performed on blood, either unsorted or a sorted T cell fraction (not recorded which). CDR3 sequence (DNA): TGTGCCAGCAGCCAGATCGTGGGACAAGGTAGCACTGAAGCTTTCTTT. This sequence encodes CASSQIVGQGSTEAFF.